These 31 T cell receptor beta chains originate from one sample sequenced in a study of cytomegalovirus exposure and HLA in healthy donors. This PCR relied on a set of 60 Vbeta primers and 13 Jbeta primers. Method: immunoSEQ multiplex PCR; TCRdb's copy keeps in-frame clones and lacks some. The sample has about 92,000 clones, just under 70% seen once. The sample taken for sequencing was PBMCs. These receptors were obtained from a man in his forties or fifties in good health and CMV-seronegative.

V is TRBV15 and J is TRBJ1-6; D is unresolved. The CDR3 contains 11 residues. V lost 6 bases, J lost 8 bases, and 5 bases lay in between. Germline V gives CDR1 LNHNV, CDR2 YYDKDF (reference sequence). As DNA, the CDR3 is TGTGCCACCAGTCGGGATTCACCCCTCCACTTT. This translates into CATSRDSPLHF.

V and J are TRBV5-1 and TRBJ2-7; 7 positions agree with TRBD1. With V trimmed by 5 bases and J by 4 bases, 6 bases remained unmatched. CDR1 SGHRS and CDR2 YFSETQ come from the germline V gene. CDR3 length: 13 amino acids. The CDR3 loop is CASRGQGEYEQYF. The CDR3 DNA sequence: TGCGCCAGCAGGGGCCAGGGGGAGTACGAGCAGTACTTC.

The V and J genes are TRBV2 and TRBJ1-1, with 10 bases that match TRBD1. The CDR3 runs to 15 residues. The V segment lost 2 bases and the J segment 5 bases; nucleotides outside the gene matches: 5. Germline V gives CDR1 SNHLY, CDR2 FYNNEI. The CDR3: CASSERQGARTEAFF. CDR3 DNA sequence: TGTGCCAGCAGTGAAAGACAGGGGGCGCGTACTGAAGCTTTCTTT.

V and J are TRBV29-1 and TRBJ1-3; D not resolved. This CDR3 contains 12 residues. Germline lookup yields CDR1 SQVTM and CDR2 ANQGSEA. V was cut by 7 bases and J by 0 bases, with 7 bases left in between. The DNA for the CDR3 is TGCAGCGCAGTAAACTCTGGAAACACCATATATTTT. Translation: CSAVNSGNTIYF.

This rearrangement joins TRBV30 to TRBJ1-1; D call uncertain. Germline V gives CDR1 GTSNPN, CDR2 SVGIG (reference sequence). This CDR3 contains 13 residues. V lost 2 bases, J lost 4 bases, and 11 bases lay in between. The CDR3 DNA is TGTGCCTGGAGTTGGGTTGAGCGCACTGAAGCTTTCTTT. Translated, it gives CAWSWVERTEAFF.

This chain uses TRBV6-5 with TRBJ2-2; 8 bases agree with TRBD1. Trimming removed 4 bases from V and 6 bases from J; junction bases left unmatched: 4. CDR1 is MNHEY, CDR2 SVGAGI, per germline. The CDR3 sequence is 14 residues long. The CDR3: CASSWTGISGELFF. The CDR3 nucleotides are TGTGCCAGCAGTTGGACAGGGATTTCCGGGGAGCTGTTTTTT.

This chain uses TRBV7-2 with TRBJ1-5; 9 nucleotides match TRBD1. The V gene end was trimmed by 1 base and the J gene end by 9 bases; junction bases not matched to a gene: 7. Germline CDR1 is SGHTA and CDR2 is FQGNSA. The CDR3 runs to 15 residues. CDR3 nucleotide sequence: TGTGCCAGCAGCTTAGGACAGGGGGTTGGGCCGCCCCAGCATTTT. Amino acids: CASSLGQGVGPPQHF.

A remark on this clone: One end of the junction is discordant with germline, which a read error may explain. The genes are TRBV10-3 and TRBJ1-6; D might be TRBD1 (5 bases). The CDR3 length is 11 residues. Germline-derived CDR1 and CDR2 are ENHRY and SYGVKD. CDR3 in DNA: TGTGCCACCGGTCCCGGGACTGCTTTTTATTTT. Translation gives CATGPGTAFYF.

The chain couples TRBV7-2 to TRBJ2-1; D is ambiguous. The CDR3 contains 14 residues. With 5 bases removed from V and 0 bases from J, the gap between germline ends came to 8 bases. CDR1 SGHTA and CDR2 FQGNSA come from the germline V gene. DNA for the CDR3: TGTGCCAGCAGCCCTAGTAGCTCCTACAATGAGCAGTTCTTC. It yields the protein CASSPSSSYNEQFF.

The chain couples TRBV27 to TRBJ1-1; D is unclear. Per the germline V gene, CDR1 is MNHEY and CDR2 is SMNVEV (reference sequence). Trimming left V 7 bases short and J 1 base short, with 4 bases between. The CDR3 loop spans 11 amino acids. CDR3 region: CASKRNTEAFF. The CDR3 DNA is TGTGCCAGCAAGAGGAACACTGAAGCTTTCTTT.

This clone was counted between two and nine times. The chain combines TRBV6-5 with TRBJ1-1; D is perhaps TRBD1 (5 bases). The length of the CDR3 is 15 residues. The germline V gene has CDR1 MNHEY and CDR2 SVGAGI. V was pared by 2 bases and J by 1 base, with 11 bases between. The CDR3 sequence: CASSYDRTRNTEAFF. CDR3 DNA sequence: TGTGCCAGCAGTTACGATAGGACAAGGAACACTGAAGCTTTCTTT.

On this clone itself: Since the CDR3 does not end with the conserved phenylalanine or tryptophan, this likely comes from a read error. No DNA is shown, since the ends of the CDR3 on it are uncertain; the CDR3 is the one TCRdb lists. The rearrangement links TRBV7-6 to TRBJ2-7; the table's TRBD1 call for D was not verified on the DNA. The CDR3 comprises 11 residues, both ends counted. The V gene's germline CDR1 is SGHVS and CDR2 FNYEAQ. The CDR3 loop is CASSLGTGGTD.

For the CDR3, the DNA is TGTGCCATCAGTGAGGACAGGGCGCTGAATGAAAAACTGTTTTTT. Protein sequence: CAISEDRALNEKLFF. The V and J genes are TRBV10-3 and TRBJ1-4; 7 bases are shared with TRBD1. CDR3 length equals 15 residues. Germline lookup yields CDR1 ENHRY and CDR2 SYGVKD. The V and J ends lost 2 bases and 5 bases, in that order; junction bases with no gene match: 5.

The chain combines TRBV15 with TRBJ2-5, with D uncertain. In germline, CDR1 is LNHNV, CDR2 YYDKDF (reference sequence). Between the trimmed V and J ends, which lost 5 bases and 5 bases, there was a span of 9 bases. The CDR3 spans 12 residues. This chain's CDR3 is CATSFSRETQYF. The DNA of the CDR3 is TGTGCCACCAGCTTTTCTAGGGAGACCCAGTACTTC.

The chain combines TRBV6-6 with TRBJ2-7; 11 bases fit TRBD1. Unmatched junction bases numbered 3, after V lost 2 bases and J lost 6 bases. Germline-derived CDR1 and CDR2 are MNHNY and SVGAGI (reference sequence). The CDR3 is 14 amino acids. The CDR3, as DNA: TGTGCCAGCAGTTACACGGACAGGGGGCCCGAGCAGTACTTC. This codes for CASSYTDRGPEQYF.

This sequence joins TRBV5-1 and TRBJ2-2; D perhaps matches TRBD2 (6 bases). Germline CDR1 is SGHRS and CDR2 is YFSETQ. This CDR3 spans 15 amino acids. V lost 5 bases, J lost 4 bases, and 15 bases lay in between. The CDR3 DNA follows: TGCGCCAGCAGAGGGCGGGACCCTCTCACCGGGGAGCTGTTTTTT. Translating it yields CASRGRDPLTGELFF.

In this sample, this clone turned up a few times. In DNA, the CDR3 is TGCGCCAGCAGCTTCCTAGACAGGGATAATTCACCCCTCCACTTT. Encoded protein: CASSFLDRDNSPLHF. The chain couples TRBV5-1 to TRBJ1-6; 7 bases are a match to TRBD1. V lost 2 bases to trimming and J lost 5 bases; unmatched junction nucleotides: 4. The CDR3 is 15 residues long. Per germline, CDR1 SGHRS and CDR2 YFSETQ.

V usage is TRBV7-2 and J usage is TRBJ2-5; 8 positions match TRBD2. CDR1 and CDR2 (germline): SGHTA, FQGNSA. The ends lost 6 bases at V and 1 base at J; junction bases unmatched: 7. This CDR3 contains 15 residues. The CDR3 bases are TGTGCCAGCAGTTGGGGCGGGAGGATCCAAGAGACCCAGTACTTC. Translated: CASSWGGRIQETQYF.

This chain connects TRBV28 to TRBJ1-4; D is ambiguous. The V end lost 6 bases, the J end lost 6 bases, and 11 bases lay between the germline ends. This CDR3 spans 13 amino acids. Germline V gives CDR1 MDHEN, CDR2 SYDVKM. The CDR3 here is CASRREMYEKLFF. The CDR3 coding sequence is TGTGCCAGCAGGAGAGAGATGTATGAAAAACTGTTTTTT.

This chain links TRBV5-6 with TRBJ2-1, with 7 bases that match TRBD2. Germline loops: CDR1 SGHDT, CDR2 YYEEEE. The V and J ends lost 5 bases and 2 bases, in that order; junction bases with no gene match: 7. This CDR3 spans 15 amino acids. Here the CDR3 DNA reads TGTGCCAGCAGTTCTCTAGCGGTCACCTACAATGAGCAGTTCTTC. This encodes CASSSLAVTYNEQFF.

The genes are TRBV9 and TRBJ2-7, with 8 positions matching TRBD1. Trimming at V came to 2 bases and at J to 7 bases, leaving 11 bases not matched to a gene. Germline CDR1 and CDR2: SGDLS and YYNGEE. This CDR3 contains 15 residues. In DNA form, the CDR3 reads TGTGCCAGCAGCGTCGAGGGACAGGACCTTACGGAGCAGTACTTC. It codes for CASSVEGQDLTEQYF.

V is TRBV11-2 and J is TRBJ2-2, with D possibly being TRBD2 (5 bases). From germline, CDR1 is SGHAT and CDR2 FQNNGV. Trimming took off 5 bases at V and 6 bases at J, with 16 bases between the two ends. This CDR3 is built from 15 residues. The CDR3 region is CASSHNGMTSGELFF. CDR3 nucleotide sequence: TGTGCCAGCAGCCACAACGGGATGACTTCCGGGGAGCTGTTTTTT.

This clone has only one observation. This chain's CDR3 is CASSLAGTGARVLFF. The CDR3 bases are TGTGCCAGCAGCTTGGCCGGGACAGGGGCCAGGGTTCTGTTTTTT. This chain joins TRBV5-4 and TRBJ1-4; 10 bases line up with TRBD1. CDR1 and CDR2 from the germline V gene are SGHNT and YYREEE (reference sequence). Trimming cost V 0 bases and J 14 bases; bases outside gene matches: 10. The CDR3 covers 15 residues.

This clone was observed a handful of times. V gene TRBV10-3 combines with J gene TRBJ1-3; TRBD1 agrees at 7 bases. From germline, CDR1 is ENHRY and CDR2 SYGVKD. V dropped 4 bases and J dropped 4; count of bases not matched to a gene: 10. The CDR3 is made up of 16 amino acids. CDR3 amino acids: CAISGDGDSRGNTIYF. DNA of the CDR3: TGTGCCATCAGTGGCGACGGGGACAGTAGAGGAAACACCATATATTTT.

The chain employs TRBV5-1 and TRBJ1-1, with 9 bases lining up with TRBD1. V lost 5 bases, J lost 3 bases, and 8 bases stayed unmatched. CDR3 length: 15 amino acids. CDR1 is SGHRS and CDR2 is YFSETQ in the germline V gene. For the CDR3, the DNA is TGCGCCAGCAGACCAAACACAGGGGGCCACACTGAAGCTTTCTTT. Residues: CASRPNTGGHTEAFF. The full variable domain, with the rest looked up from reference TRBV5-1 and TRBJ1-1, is KAGVTQTPRYLIKTRGQQVTLSCSPISGHRSVSWYQQTPGQGLQFLFEYFSETQRNKGNFPGRFSGRQFSNSRSEMNVSTLELGDSALYLCASRPNTGGHTEAFFGQGTRLTVV.

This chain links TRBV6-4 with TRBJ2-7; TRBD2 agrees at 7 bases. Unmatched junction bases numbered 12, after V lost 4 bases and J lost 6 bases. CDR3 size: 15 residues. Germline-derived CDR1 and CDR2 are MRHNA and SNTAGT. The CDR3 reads CASSAGRGKLGEQYV. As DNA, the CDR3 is TGTGCCAGCAGTGCGGGGCGGGGGAAGCTTGGCGAGCAGTACGTC.

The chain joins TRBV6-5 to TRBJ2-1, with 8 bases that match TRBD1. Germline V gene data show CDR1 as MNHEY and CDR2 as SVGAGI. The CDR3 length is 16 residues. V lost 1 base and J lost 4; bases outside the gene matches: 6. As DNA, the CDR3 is TGTGCCAGCAGTTACTTCGGCAGGGGGCCGTACAATGAGCAGTTCTTC. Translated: CASSYFGRGPYNEQFF.

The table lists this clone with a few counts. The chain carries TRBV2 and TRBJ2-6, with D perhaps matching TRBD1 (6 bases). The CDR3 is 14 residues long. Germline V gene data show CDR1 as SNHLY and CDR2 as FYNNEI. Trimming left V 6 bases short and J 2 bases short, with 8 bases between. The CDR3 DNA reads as TGTGCCAGCAGGTCAGGGGCTGGGGCCAACGTCCTGACTTTC. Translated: CASRSGAGANVLTF.

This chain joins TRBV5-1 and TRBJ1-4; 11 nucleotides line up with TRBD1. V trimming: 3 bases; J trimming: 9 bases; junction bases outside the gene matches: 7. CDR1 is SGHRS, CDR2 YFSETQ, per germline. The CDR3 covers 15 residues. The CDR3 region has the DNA TGCGCCAGCAGCTCCGTGGGACAGGGGGATAAAAAACTGTTTTTT. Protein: CASSSVGQGDKKLFF. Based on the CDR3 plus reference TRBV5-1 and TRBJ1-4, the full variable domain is KAGVTQTPRYLIKTRGQQVTLSCSPISGHRSVSWYQQTPGQGLQFLFEYFSETQRNKGNFPGRFSGRQFSNSRSEMNVSTLELGDSALYLCASSSVGQGDKKLFFGSGTQLSVL.

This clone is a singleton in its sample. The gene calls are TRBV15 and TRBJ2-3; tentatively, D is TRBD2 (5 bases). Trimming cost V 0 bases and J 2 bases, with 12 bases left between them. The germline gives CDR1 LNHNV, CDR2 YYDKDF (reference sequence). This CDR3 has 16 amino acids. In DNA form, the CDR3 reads TGTGCCACCAGCAGAGATGGGGAGTGGACCACAGATACGCAGTATTTT. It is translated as CATSRDGEWTTDTQYF.

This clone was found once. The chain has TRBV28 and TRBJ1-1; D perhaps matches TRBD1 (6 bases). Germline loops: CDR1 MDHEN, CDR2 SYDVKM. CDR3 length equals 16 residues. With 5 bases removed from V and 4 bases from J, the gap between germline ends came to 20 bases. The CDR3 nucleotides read TGTGCCAGCAGTCTTATCCTACAGGGTGTTGGCACTGAAGCTTTCTTT. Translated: CASSLILQGVGTEAFF. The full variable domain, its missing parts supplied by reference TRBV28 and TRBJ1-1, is DVKVTQSSRYLVKRTGEKVFLECVQDMDHENMFWYRQDPGLGLRLIYFSYDVKMKEKGDIPEGYSVSREKKERFSLILESASTNQTSMYLCASSLILQGVGTEAFFGQGTRLTVV.